The clone carrying this T cell receptor beta chain was seen only a few times. Its antigen is as yet unknown. Unique molecular identifiers were incorporated when the TCRbeta library was constructed. TCRdb reprocessed the PCR reads via MiXCR and lists one record per CDR3 protein. The table includes about 980,000 distinct CDR3 sequences, 25% to 35% detected once. Germline values: CDR1 SNHLY, CDR2 FYNNEI. Trimming shortened V by 10 bases and J by 1 base, and 13 bases separated the two germline ends. The CDR3 totals 13 residues. This sample is drawn from a study of T-cell reconstitution after alpha-beta-depleted transplantation in children. General study results and limits: As was reported, about two months after transplant, alpha-beta T cells came from several hundred expanded graft clones. By one year post-transplant, T-cell counts and diversity largely arose from T cells that were newly produced. Surviving recipient T cells and intrathymic progenitors accounted for some patients' high TCRbeta diversity at day 60.

The receptor was isolated from a boy younger than two who had a stem cell transplant for SCID, so the T cells may come from the graft donor. Sequencing was performed on PBMCs, mostly from graft donor cells, taken 360 days after TCRalphabeta/CD19-depleted stem cell transplant. The chain has TRBV2 and TRBJ1-1; tentative D call: TRBD1 (6 bases). The CDR3 DNA reads as TGTGCCACCGGACTACAGGGGAACACTGAAGCTTTCTTT. Its translation: CATGLQGNTEAFF.